Below, one TCR beta chain is given with its context. Its antigen is unknown. The data stem from a study of OX40 agonist ivuxolimab in advanced cancers. Findings and limits, study-wide: Which antigen the expanded peripheral T cells recognized is unknown.

The trim removed 3 bases at V and 7 bases at J, leaving 6 bases unmatched. The CDR3 is 17 residues long. Germline V gene lookup returns CDR1 ENHRY and CDR2 SYGVKD. Here immunoSEQ multiplex PCR was the method, and the copy in TCRdb shows in-frame clones only, minus some. Of about 82,000 clones in the sample, around 83% were seen once. V and J are TRBV10-3 and TRBJ2-1; the match to TRBD2 covers 16 bases. The receptor's source is an adult with an advanced solid tumor such as melanoma, head and neck, liver or kidney cancer. Here the sequenced sample was CD4+ or CD8+ T cells sorted from blood, taken in a trial of the OX40 agonist ivuxolimab. Written as DNA, the CDR3 is TGTGCCATCAGTGACCTACCGGGACTAGCGGGGGGGAATGAGCAGTTCTTC. It is translated as CAISDLPGLAGGNEQFF.